This is a list of T cell receptor beta chains from one sample in a study of T cell repertoires in cytomegalovirus infection. What these receptors recognize is not known. Each CDR3 protein gets one entry after TCRdb re-called the reads with MiXCR. The repertoire holds roughly 860,000 distinct CDR3 sequences, 30% to 35% seen once, with 9.5% to 15% in the top ten. This sample comprised cultured CD8+ T cells from PBMCs, obtained from culture after CMV antigen stimulation. The receptors were gathered from a human donor in good health (CMV status not recorded). Some clones in this sample may be carry-over from other donors' samples. CDR3s include the opening cysteine and the closing phenylalanine or tryptophan. Fields, in order: V gene, clone size, D gene, J gene, CDR3 DNA, CDR3 protein. D genes are given only for firm matches. The size entry is marked missing in some rows and otherwise reads once, few, many or a size class.

V gene: TRBV7-9
clone size: .
D gene: .
J gene: TRBJ2-5
CDR3 DNA: TGTGCCAGCAGCTTAGCCCCTAAGGACACTGAAGAGACCCAGTACTTC
CDR3 protein: CASSLAPKDTEETQYF

V gene: TRBV7-6
clone size: many
D gene: TRBD2
J gene: TRBJ2-1
CDR3 DNA: TGTGCCAGCAGTTTGGGACTAGGGGGTCGGGAGCAGTTCTTC
CDR3 protein: CASSLGLGGREQFF

V gene: TRBV7-6
clone size: .
D gene: TRBD1
J gene: TRBJ2-7
CDR3 DNA: TGTGCCAGCAGCCCATGGGACAGGGGCTACGAGCAGTACTTC
CDR3 protein: CASSPWDRGYEQYF

V gene: TRBV5-1
clone size: few
D gene: .
J gene: TRBJ1-4
CDR3 DNA: TGCGCCAGCAGCTTGTATGGTCTCCCAGGGGTAGACTCGAGAGAAAAACTGTTTTTT
CDR3 protein: CASSLYGLPGVDSREKLFF

V gene: TRBV7-9
clone size: few
D gene: TRBD2
J gene: TRBJ2-5
CDR3 DNA: TGTGCCAGCAGCTCTCCCGGGACTAGCGGGGGATCAGAGACCCAGTACTTC
CDR3 protein: CASSSPGTSGGSETQYF

V gene: TRBV28
clone size: many
D gene: .
J gene: TRBJ2-3
CDR3 DNA: TGTGCCAGCAGTTTATTCCTAGGGAATACGCAGTATTTT
CDR3 protein: CASSLFLGNTQYF

V gene: TRBV2
clone size: .
D gene: .
J gene: TRBJ1-3
CDR3 DNA: TGTGCCAGCAGTGAAGCAGGAGCTGGAAACACCATATATTTT
CDR3 protein: CASSEAGAGNTIYF

V gene: TRBV7-6
clone size: .
D gene: .
J gene: TRBJ1-1
CDR3 DNA: TGTGCCAGCAGCTTAGGGGGCCCAGGTAACACTGAAGCTTTCTTT
CDR3 protein: CASSLGGPGNTEAFF

V gene: TRBV28
clone size: few
D gene: TRBD1
J gene: TRBJ2-7
CDR3 DNA: TGTGCCAGCAGCCAGGACAGGAGGTTCGACGAGCAGTACTTC
CDR3 protein: CASSQDRRFDEQYF

V gene: TRBV4-1
clone size: few
D gene: .
J gene: TRBJ2-3
CDR3 DNA: TGCGCCAGCAGCGCCTTCGATGGGATCCCAGTGGTAGATACGCAGTATTTT
CDR3 protein: CASSAFDGIPVVDTQYF

V gene: TRBV7-9
clone size: .
D gene: .
J gene: TRBJ1-1
CDR3 DNA: TGTGCCAGCAGCACCGAGGGAGGAGAAGCTTTCTTT
CDR3 protein: CASSTEGGEAFF

V gene: TRBV28
clone size: .
D gene: TRBD1
J gene: TRBJ1-1
CDR3 DNA: TGTGCCAGCAGTCCGTACTACGACACAGGGGGTTTAACTGAAGCTTTCTTT
CDR3 protein: CASSPYYDTGGLTEAFF

V gene: TRBV6-2/TRBV6-3
clone size: once
D gene: TRBD2
J gene: TRBJ2-1
CDR3 DNA: TGTGCCAGCCTAGCGGGGCGGGGCTCCTACAATGAGCAGTTCTTC
CDR3 protein: CASLAGRGSYNEQFF

V gene: TRBV6-2/TRBV6-3
clone size: .
D gene: TRBD1
J gene: TRBJ2-3
CDR3 DNA: TGTGCCAGCAGCTCACAGGGGTTAGATACGCAGTATTTT
CDR3 protein: CASSSQGLDTQYF

V gene: TRBV6-5
clone size: .
D gene: TRBD2
J gene: TRBJ2-3
CDR3 DNA: TGTGCCAGCGGTGGGGTACTAGCGGGGCCTAGCACAGATACGCAGTATTTT
CDR3 protein: CASGGVLAGPSTDTQYF

V gene: TRBV6-5
clone size: once
D gene: .
J gene: TRBJ1-4
CDR3 DNA: TGTGCCAGCAATAAATCGGGACGGAGGAATGAAAAACTGTTTTTT
CDR3 protein: CASNKSGRRNEKLFF

V gene: TRBV28
clone size: once
D gene: .
J gene: TRBJ1-5
CDR3 DNA: TGTGCCAGCAGTTTATCGGGGCCATATAGCAATCAGCCCCAGCATTTT
CDR3 protein: CASSLSGPYSNQPQHF

V gene: TRBV28
clone size: .
D gene: .
J gene: TRBJ2-5
CDR3 DNA: TGTGCCAGCAGGACTAGCAGGGGGGCCTTCAACGAGGAGACCCAGTACTTC
CDR3 protein: CASRTSRGAFNEETQYF

V gene: TRBV20-1
clone size: .
D gene: .
J gene: TRBJ1-4
CDR3 DNA: TGCAGTGCTAGAGATTTCAGGGATGAACGTGAAAAACTGTTTTTT
CDR3 protein: CSARDFRDEREKLFF

V gene: TRBV11-1
clone size: .
D gene: TRBD2
J gene: TRBJ2-3
CDR3 DNA: TGTGCCAGCAGCTCCCTGGTGGCCAGCGGGGGGTACCCCTCCACAGATACGCAGTATTTT
CDR3 protein: CASSSLVASGGYPSTDTQYF

V gene: TRBV4-1
clone size: .
D gene: .
J gene: TRBJ2-7
CDR3 DNA: TGCGCCAGCAGCCGTCCCAGGGGAAGGGACGAGCAGTACTTC
CDR3 protein: CASSRPRGRDEQYF

V gene: TRBV7-9
clone size: many
D gene: .
J gene: TRBJ2-7
CDR3 DNA: TGTGCCAGCGCTCTCTCCTCCGGGGAAGCCTCCTACGAGCAGTACTTC
CDR3 protein: CASALSSGEASYEQYF

V gene: TRBV7-6
clone size: many
D gene: TRBD1
J gene: TRBJ1-1
CDR3 DNA: TGTGCCAGCAGCGTCAACAGGGGGACTCCCAAACCGAACACTGAAGCTTTCTTT
CDR3 protein: CASSVNRGTPKPNTEAFF

V gene: TRBV6-6
clone size: once
D gene: .
J gene: TRBJ1-6
CDR3 DNA: TGTGCCACCGATACGCGGGGGGCACACTCACTCCTCCACTTT
CDR3 protein: CATDTRGAHSLLHF

V gene: TRBV7-6
clone size: few
D gene: .
J gene: TRBJ1-1
CDR3 DNA: TGTGCCAGCAGCTTAGCGAAGGGCCCTGGGACTGAAGCTTTCTTT
CDR3 protein: CASSLAKGPGTEAFF

V gene: TRBV27
clone size: .
D gene: TRBD1
J gene: TRBJ1-2
CDR3 DNA: TGTGCCAGCAGTTTATCGCAGGGACAGGTGAATGGCTACACCTTC
CDR3 protein: CASSLSQGQVNGYTF

V gene: TRBV5-1
clone size: many
D gene: TRBD1
J gene: TRBJ1-1
CDR3 DNA: TGCGCCAGCAGCTTCGGACAGGGCGTGTACACTGAAGCTTTCTTT
CDR3 protein: CASSFGQGVYTEAFF

V gene: TRBV4-1
clone size: .
D gene: .
J gene: TRBJ1-3
CDR3 DNA: TGCGCCAGCAGCCAAGATAGTATCAGAGCCTCTGGAAACACCATATATTTT
CDR3 protein: CASSQDSIRASGNTIYF

V gene: TRBV27
clone size: few
D gene: .
J gene: TRBJ2-7
CDR3 DNA: TGTGCCAGCAGTTCTGAGGGGGGGATCCTAAACGAGCAGTACTTC
CDR3 protein: CASSSEGGILNEQYF

V gene: TRBV6-6
clone size: many
D gene: .
J gene: TRBJ2-2
CDR3 DNA: TGTGCCAGCAGTTACTCGGGCTACCCGAACACCGGGGAGCTGTTTTTT
CDR3 protein: CASSYSGYPNTGELFF

V gene: TRBV6-5
clone size: few
D gene: .
J gene: TRBJ2-1
CDR3 DNA: TGTGCCAGCAGTTACGCCCGCAACTACAATGAGCAGTTCTTC
CDR3 protein: CASSYARNYNEQFF

V gene: TRBV6-6
clone size: .
D gene: TRBD2
J gene: TRBJ2-3
CDR3 DNA: TGTGCCAGCAGTTACCGGGGGGAAGATACGCAGTATTTT
CDR3 protein: CASSYRGEDTQYF

V gene: TRBV5-5
clone size: few
D gene: .
J gene: TRBJ1-2
CDR3 DNA: TGTGCCAGCAGCTTGGGACCCTTTCGGCTCTCTAGCTATGGCTACACCTTC
CDR3 protein: CASSLGPFRLSSYGYTF

V gene: TRBV10-3
clone size: few
D gene: TRBD1
J gene: TRBJ2-1
CDR3 DNA: TGTGCCATTCGACAGGGGCGGAATGAGCAGTTCTTC
CDR3 protein: CAIRQGRNEQFF

V gene: TRBV18
clone size: .
D gene: .
J gene: TRBJ2-7
CDR3 DNA: TGTGCCAGCTCACCACCGATGGCCGACTACGAGCAGTACTTC
CDR3 protein: CASSPPMADYEQYF

V gene: TRBV29-1
clone size: few
D gene: TRBD1
J gene: TRBJ2-7
CDR3 DNA: TGCACCGCTAGGGACAGGGGTCGCGAGCAGTACTTC
CDR3 protein: CTARDRGREQYF

V gene: TRBV6-6
clone size: .
D gene: .
J gene: TRBJ1-2
CDR3 DNA: TGTGCCAGCTTAGCAGCTCTGAGAGATGGCTACACCTTC
CDR3 protein: CASLAALRDGYTF

V gene: TRBV20-1
clone size: .
D gene: .
J gene: TRBJ1-2
CDR3 DNA: TGCAGTGCTAGAGATCCAGGGGACCACTATGGCTACACCTTC
CDR3 protein: CSARDPGDHYGYTF

V gene: TRBV6-1
clone size: .
D gene: TRBD1
J gene: TRBJ1-1
CDR3 DNA: TGTGCCAGCAGTGAAACAGGGGGGCGCCGAAGCCGCACTGAAGCTTTCTTT
CDR3 protein: CASSETGGRRSRTEAFF

V gene: TRBV12-5
clone size: few
D gene: .
J gene: TRBJ1-1
CDR3 DNA: TGTGCTAGTGGCCTATCACGAGACAGGCGAACTGAAGCTTTCTTT
CDR3 protein: CASGLSRDRRTEAFF

V gene: TRBV18
clone size: .
D gene: TRBD2
J gene: TRBJ2-3
CDR3 DNA: TGTGCCAGCTCACCACCTATTAGCGGGGGACACACAGATACGCAGTATTTT
CDR3 protein: CASSPPISGGHTDTQYF

V gene: TRBV28
clone size: .
D gene: .
J gene: TRBJ2-1
CDR3 DNA: TGTGCCAGCAGATCCCGGGACTTGATCTACGGCGATGAGCAGTTCTTC
CDR3 protein: CASRSRDLIYGDEQFF

V gene: TRBV28
clone size: .
D gene: TRBD1
J gene: TRBJ1-5
CDR3 DNA: TGTGCCAGCAGAGAATTGGGACAGGCGCTCTTCAATCAGCCCCAGCATTTT
CDR3 protein: CASRELGQALFNQPQHF

V gene: TRBV15
clone size: many
D gene: TRBD2
J gene: TRBJ2-1
CDR3 DNA: TGTGCCACCAGCAGAGACCCGGGACTAGCGCGGGAGCAGTTCTTC
CDR3 protein: CATSRDPGLAREQFF

V gene: TRBV4-3
clone size: few
D gene: TRBD1
J gene: TRBJ1-2
CDR3 DNA: TGCGCCAGCAGCCAGGCCGGGACAGCTAACTATGGCTACACCTTC
CDR3 protein: CASSQAGTANYGYTF

V gene: TRBV7-6
clone size: .
D gene: TRBD2
J gene: TRBJ2-1
CDR3 DNA: TGTGCCAGCAGCTCCCCGGGGGGGGGCAATGAGCAGTTCTTC
CDR3 protein: CASSSPGGGNEQFF